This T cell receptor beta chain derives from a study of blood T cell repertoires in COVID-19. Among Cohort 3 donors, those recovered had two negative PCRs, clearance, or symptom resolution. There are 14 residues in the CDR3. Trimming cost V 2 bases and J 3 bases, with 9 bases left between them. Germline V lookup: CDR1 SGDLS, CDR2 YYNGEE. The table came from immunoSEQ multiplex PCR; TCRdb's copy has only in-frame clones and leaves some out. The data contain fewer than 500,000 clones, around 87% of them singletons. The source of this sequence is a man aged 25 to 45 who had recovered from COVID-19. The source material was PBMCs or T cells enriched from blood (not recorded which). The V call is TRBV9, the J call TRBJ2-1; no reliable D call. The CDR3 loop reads CASSVEHNYNEQFF. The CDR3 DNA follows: TGTGCCAGCAGCGTTGAACACAACTACAATGAGCAGTTCTTC.